This T cell receptor (beta chain) was observed in a study of beta chain features in type 1 diabetes. Study results and limitations: Significant though moderate, a shortening of TCRB CDR3s appeared in all four CD4+ subsets of Type 1 diabetes patients. Junctions at VDJ sites from type 1 diabetes patients had fewer insertions and more deletions. The similarity of naive, central memory and Treg TCRB repertoires appeared greater among patients than among healthy donors.

On this clone: What it recognizes is unknown.

TCRB transcripts that were expressed got sequenced, as all of the isolated RNA had been reverse transcribed. TCRdb's copy holds only in-frame clones and misses some; the assay was immunoSEQ multiplex PCR. The top ten clones hold roughly 0.095% of a sample with 150,000 to 200,000 clones, more than 60% of them seen once. The CDR3 covers 10 residues. Germline V gene data show CDR1 as DFQATT and CDR2 as SNEGSKA (reference sequence). Trimming left V 6 bases short and J 3 bases short, with 5 bases between. Sorting with CD45RO/CCR7/CD25/CD127/CD95/CD27 yielded naive, central memory, regulatory and stem-like memory CD4+ cells.

The sequencing input was naive CD4+ T cells from blood. The chain employs TRBV20-1 and TRBJ2-5; D is ambiguous. The origin of this receptor is a young man with type 1 diabetes. The CDR3: CSAWEETQYF. CDR3 nucleotides: TGCAGTGCCTGGGAAGAGACCCAGTACTTC.